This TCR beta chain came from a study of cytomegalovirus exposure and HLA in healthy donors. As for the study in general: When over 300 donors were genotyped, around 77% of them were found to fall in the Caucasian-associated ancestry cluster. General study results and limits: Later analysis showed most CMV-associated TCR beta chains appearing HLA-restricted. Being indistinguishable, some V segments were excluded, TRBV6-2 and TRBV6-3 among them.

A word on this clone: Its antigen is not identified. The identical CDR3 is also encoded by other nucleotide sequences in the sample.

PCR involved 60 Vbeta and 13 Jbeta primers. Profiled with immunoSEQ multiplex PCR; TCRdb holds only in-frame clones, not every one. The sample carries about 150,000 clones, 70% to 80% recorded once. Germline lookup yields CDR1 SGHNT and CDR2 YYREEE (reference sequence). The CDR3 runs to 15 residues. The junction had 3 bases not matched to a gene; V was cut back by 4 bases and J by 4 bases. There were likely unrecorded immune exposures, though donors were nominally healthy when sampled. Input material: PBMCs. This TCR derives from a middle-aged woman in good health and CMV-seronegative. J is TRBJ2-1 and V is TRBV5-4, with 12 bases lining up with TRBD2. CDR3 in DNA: TGTGCCAGCAGCCCAGGGACTAGCGGGTACAATGAGCAGTTCTTC. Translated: CASSPGTSGYNEQFF.